One sample yielded the 2 T cell receptor beta chains listed below, sequenced in a study of shared clonotypes between healthy human individuals. Assay used: immunoSEQ multiplex PCR; TCRdb lists only in-frame clones, some missing. Of roughly 2.2 million clones listed, 90% to 95% are singletons. Input material: naive CD4+ T cells from PBMCs. The subset denotes: CD45RA+ positively selected. Every receptor here comes from a man between 18 and 29 years old in good health. Some clones in this sample may be carry-over from other donors' samples.

This chain joins TRBV7-2 and TRBJ2-3, with 8 positions matching TRBD2. V trimming: 0 bases; J trimming: 4 bases; junction bases outside the gene matches: 6. CDR3 size: 16 residues. Germline V lookup: CDR1 SGHTA, CDR2 FQGNSA. The chain's CDR3 is CASSLAAGGRPDTQYF. CDR3 sequence (DNA): TGTGCCAGCAGCTTAGCGGCGGGAGGCCGGCCAGATACGCAGTATTTT.

The rearrangement links TRBV9 to TRBJ1-3; D may be TRBD1 (5 bases). The CDR3 totals 18 residues. V lost 4 bases to trimming and J lost 1 base, with 21 bases between them. Germline values: CDR1 SGDLS, CDR2 YYNGEE. CDR3 sequence (DNA): TGTGCCAGCAGCTCCTCGGACCCGCCAGGGAGGTCTGGAAACACCATATATTTT. It translates to CASSSSDPPGRSGNTIYF.